This TCR beta chain was identified in a study of Ad26.COV2.S vaccination and SARS-CoV-2 variants. Study-level background: Into the muscle, Ad26.COV2.S was dosed once or twice, 56 days apart. Study-level points and caveats: Reported post-vaccination CD8+ and CD4+ T cell responses to spike showed substantial breadth. TCR breadth and depth estimates may have understated total T cell responses.

The data were produced by immunoSEQ multiplex PCR, yet TCRdb's version contains in-frame clones alone and is incomplete. Found here are hundreds of thousands of clones, roughly nine tenths of them singletons; the top ten hold approximately 1.5%. Comments on this clone: Its antigen is not known.

Treatment described: around 19 received Ad26.COV2.S at low or high dose, single or two shots; about five received placebo; per-sample allocation not given. Following the first vaccine or placebo injection, samples were taken on day 63. It was an adult aged 18-55 years in Boston who was the donor. The receptor comes from a person between 18 and 59 years old who received the Ad26.COV2.S COVID-19 vaccine or a placebo. The sample was peripheral blood, taken in a trial of Ad26.COV2.S vaccine versus placebo.

CDR3 nucleotide sequence: TGTGCCAGCAGGCGGACAGACTTGGGAAACACCATATATTTT. The encoded protein is CASRRTDLGNTIYF. The chain links TRBV6-5 to TRBJ1-3; D possibly corresponds to TRBD1 (6 bases). V lost 6 bases, J lost 4 bases, and 13 bases lay in between. This CDR3 region has 14 residues. Germline CDR1 is MNHEY and CDR2 is SVGAGI.